This T cell receptor (beta chain) was recorded in a study of T cell responses to AZD1222 COVID-19 vaccine (dated by TCRdb to 2020 to 2023). In terms of the full investigation: AZD1222 recipients whose second dose came at about 4 weeks and those whose second dose came at about 12 weeks were combined into one group, since spike-specific TCR depth and breadth did not differ between the two schedules. A total of about 230 trial participants underwent TCR sequencing, of whom 200 to 220 received two doses of AZD1222 and about 25 received two doses of the MenACWY control vaccine. Trial participants were enrolled by age into subgroups of 18-55, 56-69 and 70-plus years, and 148, 28 and 57 TCR-sequenced participants, respectively, were included in these subgroups.

The CDR3 regions of human TCRbeta chains were analyzed by immunosequencing. The authors processed their data as follows. Repertoire TCRs were matched against a reference library of SARS-CoV-2-specific TCRs generated with the MIRA antigen-specificity platform. Breadth was defined as the fraction of unique TCRs that were SARS-CoV-2-associated. Depth was defined as the fraction of total T cells that were SARS-CoV-2-associated. Using the MIRA data, every spike-specific TCR was mapped to the spike region that the TCR reacted to and assigned to either a CD4 or a CD8 class. Log10-transformed breadth and depth values were compared by one-way ANOVA with Sidak's multiple comparisons tests. Not all clones reach the TCRdb copy of this immuneACCESS table, which keeps in-frame sequences only. Checked studies attribute under half of the gap to unresolved V genes and leave the rest unexplained. The V and J calls and clone size were taken over from that table, and D and trimming were inferred from the DNA. The sample table lists approximately 88,000 clones, 70% to 80% of them with a count of one. The top ten constitute roughly 21% of the sample.

About this clone itself: The target of this receptor is not known. No much larger clone exists at a distance of one base, and base qualities are not known.

Summary of the overall study and its limitations: The vaccine-associated CD4 TCRs covered the entire spike protein, and the dominant responses fell in regions 160-218 and 743-854. Participants were mostly white British and included more females than males, and it was suggested by the authors that clonal diversity may have been underestimated. Spike-specific TCR breadth and depth rose significantly after two AZD1222 doses compared with day 0 and with MenACWY recipients. Because no day 14 peak-response samples were available, the repertoires could be characterized only after the peak T cell response. Only five to seven AZD1222 recipients were SARS-CoV-2 seropositive at baseline, limiting conclusions about previously exposed vaccinees. Nearly half of unique spike-specific TCRs reportedly recognized epitopes outside regions mutated in the B.1.351 and B.1.1.7 variants. The 56-69-year group was small, and its depth increase did not reach significance, likely because of low power.

The germline V gene specifies SGHTA as CDR1 and FQGNSA as CDR2. Including cysteine and phenylalanine, the CDR3 has 12 amino acids. CDR3 DNA only is kept here, 36 bases in frame from base 1. V is cut by 6 bases and J by 6 bases, and the space between the germline ends is 12 bases. The label giving this sample's time point can be read as: baseline before first vaccination. Vaccinee samples were obtained from the UK trials COV001 and COV002, which included a single-blind randomized controlled phase 2/3 trial of AZD1222 (ChAdOx1 nCoV-19) in healthy adults. For TCRbeta chain sequencing, PBMC samples were collected from trial participants at day 0 and at day 28 after the second dose.

The rearrangement combines TRBV7-2 with TRBJ2-7; the D gene lacks a confident call. The origin of this receptor is an adult in good health. The sequencing used peripheral blood, collected on day 0 of AZD1222 vaccination. The nucleotide sequence is TGTGCCAGCAGTCTATACAGCGTCGAGCAGTACTTC. Its product reads: CASSLYSVEQYF.